One and the same sample provided the 15 T cell receptor beta chains below, sequenced in a study of cytomegalovirus exposure and HLA in healthy donors. PCR employed 60 Vbeta and 13 Jbeta primers. The repertoire was sequenced with immunoSEQ multiplex PCR; TCRdb's copy has only in-frame clones and lacks some. The sample holds hundreds of thousands of clones, approximately 70% seen once. Sequencing was performed on PBMCs. The receptor set was obtained from a female donor in good health and CMV-seronegative.

The V and J genes are TRBV30 and TRBJ1-1; 7 positions agree with TRBD1. The J segment lost 8 bases and the V segment lost 3 bases, leaving 6 bases of the junction unmatched. This CDR3 comprises 12 residues. From germline, CDR1 is GTSNPN and CDR2 SVGIG (reference sequence). DNA for the CDR3: TGTGCCTGGAGGAGGACAGGTCCCGAAGCTTTCTTT. Encoded protein: CAWRRTGPEAFF. Complete variable domain (other parts from reference TRBV30 and TRBJ1-1): SQTIHQWPATLVQPVGSPLSLECTVEGTSNPNLYWYRQAAGRGLQLLFYSVGIGQISSEVPQNLSASRPQDRQFILSSKKLLLSDSGFYLCAWRRTGPEAFFGQGTRLTVV.

The chain combines TRBV5-4 with TRBJ2-5; no definite D call. Trimming removed 1 base at V and 4 bases at J, with 8 bases between. The CDR3 runs 13 residues. Germline V gene data show CDR1 as SGHNT and CDR2 as YYREEE (reference sequence). The CDR3 DNA reads TGTGCCAGCAGCTTGATGAGTCGAGAGACCCAGTACTTC. It translates to CASSLMSRETQYF.

This clone showed up just a few times. The V call is TRBV27, the J call TRBJ2-1; the match to TRBD1 covers 8 bases. The germline gives CDR1 MNHEY, CDR2 SMNVEV (reference sequence). The CDR3 sequence is 16 residues long. The junction had 11 bases not matched to a gene; V was cut back by 7 bases and J by 3 bases. The CDR3 coding sequence is TGTGCCAGCATGGTGGTAGGGACAGGCGACTACAATGAGCAGTTCTTC. It codes for CASMVVGTGDYNEQFF.

The rearrangement joins TRBV12-5 to TRBJ1-1; no reliable D call. The CDR3 runs 15 residues. V dropped 2 bases and J dropped 1 base, with 11 bases sitting between them. CDR1 and CDR2 (germline): LGHNT, FRNRAP. CDR3 DNA sequence: TGTGCTAGTGGTTTGCCAGACCTAGCGAACACTGAAGCTTTCTTT. Residues: CASGLPDLANTEAFF.

The V and J genes are TRBV25-1 and TRBJ1-4; perhaps TRBD1 as D (5 bases). CDR1 is MGHDK and CDR2 is SYGVNS in the germline V gene. Trimming pared 4 bases from V and 8 bases from J, leaving 14 bases between. CDR3 length: 14 residues. This CDR3 is CASSGSQGGEKLFF. CDR3 DNA sequence: TGTGCCAGCAGTGGCAGTCAGGGTGGAGAAAAACTGTTTTTT. Based on the CDR3 plus reference TRBV25-1 and TRBJ1-4, the full variable domain is EADIYQTPRYLVIGTGKKITLECSQTMGHDKMYWYQQDPGMELHLIHYSYGVNSTEKGDLSSESTVSRIRTEHFPLTLESARPSHTSQYLCASSGSQGGEKLFFGSGTQLSVL.

The rearrangement joins TRBV29-1 to TRBJ2-2; D may be TRBD2 (6 bases). This CDR3 spans 14 amino acids. The germline V gene has CDR1 SQVTM and CDR2 ANQGSEA. The ends were cut back, 2 bases at V and 7 bases at J, with 14 bases in the middle. CDR3 residues: CSVETAGTDGELFF. DNA for the CDR3: TGCAGCGTTGAAACGGCCGGGACTGACGGGGAGCTGTTTTTT.

The V and J genes are TRBV27 and TRBJ2-1, with TRBD1 identical over 7 bases. The CDR3 sequence is 14 residues long. Germline V gene data show CDR1 as MNHEY and CDR2 as SMNVEV (reference sequence). Trimming at V came to 5 bases and at J to 4 bases, leaving 5 bases not matched to a gene. The CDR3 is CASSTPGQYNEQFF. CDR3 nucleotides: TGTGCCAGCAGTACCCCGGGACAGTACAATGAGCAGTTCTTC.

This rearrangement joins TRBV10-2 to TRBJ2-3, with 11 bases identical to TRBD2. V trimming: 5 bases; J trimming: 2 bases; junction bases outside the gene matches: 6. This CDR3 has 16 residues. Germline CDR1 is WSHSY and CDR2 is SAAADI. The CDR3 nucleotides read TGCGCCAGCAGTACGACTAGCGGGACATCCACAGATACGCAGTATTTT. Amino acids: CASSTTSGTSTDTQYF.

This clone was seen a few times. The V call is TRBV27, the J call TRBJ2-3; maybe TRBD1 (6 bases). The CDR3 contains 13 residues. CDR1 is MNHEY, CDR2 SMNVEV, per germline (reference sequence). The ends were cut back, 7 bases at V and 3 bases at J, with 11 bases in the middle. The CDR3 nucleotides are TGTGCCAGCACCAAAGACAGGACAGATACGCAGTATTTT. This gives the protein CASTKDRTDTQYF.

The rearrangement uses TRBV5-1 and TRBJ2-7; TRBD2 might be the D (6 bases). The CDR3 extends over 13 amino acids. V was pared by 4 bases and J by 7 bases, with 15 bases between. Germline V gives CDR1 SGHRS, CDR2 YFSETQ. The CDR3 is CASSLAGTREQYF. DNA of the CDR3: TGCGCCAGCAGCCTGGCCGGGACTCGGGAGCAGTACTTC.

The CDR3 loop is CASGSKFEAFF. For the CDR3, the DNA is TGTGCCAGCGGTTCCAAATTTGAAGCTTTCTTT. V is TRBV27 and J is TRBJ1-1; no firm D call. V lost 8 bases and J 7 bases, leaving 11 bases between the germline ends. The CDR3 is made up of 11 amino acids. CDR1 is MNHEY and CDR2 is SMNVEV in the germline V gene (reference sequence).

The genes are TRBV12-2 and TRBJ2-1; the table gives TRBD2 as D, unverified against the DNA. TRBV12-2 is given as a pseudogene. The CDR3 is 16 residues long. The CDR3 is CASRFAGALSYNEQFF. As DNA, the CDR3 is TGTGCAAGTCGCTTTGCGGGGGCCCTCTCCTACAATGAGCAGTTCTTC.

This chain uses TRBV7-2 with TRBJ2-2; TRBD1 matches at 7 bases. This CDR3 spans 15 amino acids. CDR1 SGHTA and CDR2 FQGNSA come from the germline V gene. V dropped 4 bases and J dropped 1; count of bases not matched to a gene: 3. Here the CDR3 reads CASSSRQGNTGELFF. The CDR3 DNA reads as TGTGCCAGCAGCTCGAGACAGGGGAACACCGGGGAGCTGTTTTTT.

The gene calls are TRBV14 and TRBJ2-7, with D possibly being TRBD1 (6 bases). V lost 3 bases and J 5 bases, leaving 17 bases between the germline ends. Germline assignment: CDR1 SGHDN and CDR2 FVKESK. There are 15 residues in the CDR3. CDR3 region: CASSHPPRQANEQYF. DNA for the CDR3: TGTGCCAGCAGCCATCCCCCTCGACAGGCCAACGAGCAGTACTTC. The full variable domain, completed using reference TRBV14 and TRBJ2-7, is EAGVTQFPSHSVIEKGQTVTLRCDPISGHDNLYWYRRVMGKEIKFLLHFVKESKQDESGMPNNRFLAERTGGTYSTLKVQPAELEDSGVYFCASSHPPRQANEQYFGPGTRLTVT.

The J gene is TRBJ1-3, the V gene TRBV10-2, with unresolved D. The CDR3 consists of 17 residues. Trimming removed 9 bases from V and 0 bases from J, with 21 bases in between. Germline loops: CDR1 WSHSY, CDR2 SAAADI. CDR3 sequence: CASLERPIHTSGNTIYF. Written as DNA, the CDR3 is TGCGCCAGTCTGGAGAGACCGATTCATACCTCTGGAAACACCATATATTTT.